This T cell receptor (beta chain) was sequenced in a study of T-cell reconstitution after alpha-beta-depleted transplantation in children. This clonotype was counted between two and nine times. Unique molecular identifiers tagged the TCRbeta library. TCRdb reprocessed the PCR reads via MiXCR and lists one record per CDR3 protein. This table has some 490,000 distinct CDR3 sequences, under 15% appearing once. CDR3 length equals 16 residues. Deletions cut 1 base from V and 0 bases from J, with 6 bases between. Germline values: CDR1 KGHDR, CDR2 SFDVKD. This receptor was obtained from a human donor who donated a stem cell graft to a child with combined immunodeficiency. The source was PBMCs from the stem cell graft donor, collected from the stem cell graft. This sequence joins TRBV24-1 and TRBJ2-6, with D uncertain. CDR3 amino acids: CATSDFAVSGANVLTF. DNA for the CDR3: TGTGCCACCAGTGATTTTGCCGTCTCTGGGGCCAACGTCCTGACTTTC.